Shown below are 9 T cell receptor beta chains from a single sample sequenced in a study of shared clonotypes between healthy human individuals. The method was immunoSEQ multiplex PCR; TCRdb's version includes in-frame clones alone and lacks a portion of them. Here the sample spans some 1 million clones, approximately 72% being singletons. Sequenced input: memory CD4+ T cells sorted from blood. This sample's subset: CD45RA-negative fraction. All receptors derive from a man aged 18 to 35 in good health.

The CDR3 region is CASSLRDSLSYEQYF. The CDR3 DNA reads as TGTGCCAGCAGCTTGAGGGACTCGCTTTCCTACGAGCAGTACTTC. The J gene is TRBJ2-7, the V gene TRBV9; D is possibly TRBD2 (6 bases). CDR3 length equals 15 residues. Trimming took off 4 bases at V and 1 base at J, with 15 bases between the two ends. Germline values: CDR1 SGDLS, CDR2 YYNGEE.

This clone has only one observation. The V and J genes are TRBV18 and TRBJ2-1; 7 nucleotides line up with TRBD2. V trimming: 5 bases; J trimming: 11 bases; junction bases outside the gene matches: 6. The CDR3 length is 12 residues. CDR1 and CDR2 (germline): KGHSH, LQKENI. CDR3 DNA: TGTGCCAGCTCATCGGAGCGGGGCCAGCAGTTCTTC. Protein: CASSSERGQQFF.

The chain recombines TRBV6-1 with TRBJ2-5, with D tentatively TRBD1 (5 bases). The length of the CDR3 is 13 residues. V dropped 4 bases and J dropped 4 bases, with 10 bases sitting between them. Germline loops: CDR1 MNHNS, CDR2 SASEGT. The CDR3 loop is CASSATRVETQYF. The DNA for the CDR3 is TGTGCCAGCAGTGCAACCAGGGTAGAGACCCAGTACTTC.

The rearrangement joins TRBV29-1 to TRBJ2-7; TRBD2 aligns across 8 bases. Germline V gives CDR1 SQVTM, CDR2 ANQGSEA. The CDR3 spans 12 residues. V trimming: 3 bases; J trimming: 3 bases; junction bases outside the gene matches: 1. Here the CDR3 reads CSVDGGDYEQYF. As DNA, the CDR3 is TGCAGCGTTGACGGGGGGGACTACGAGCAGTACTTC.

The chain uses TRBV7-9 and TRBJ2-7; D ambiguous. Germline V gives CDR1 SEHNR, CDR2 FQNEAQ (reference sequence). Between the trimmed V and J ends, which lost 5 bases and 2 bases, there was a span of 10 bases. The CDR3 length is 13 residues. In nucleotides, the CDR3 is TGTGCCAGCAGCCGAGAACGGGCCTACGAGCAGTACTTC. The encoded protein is CASSRERAYEQYF.

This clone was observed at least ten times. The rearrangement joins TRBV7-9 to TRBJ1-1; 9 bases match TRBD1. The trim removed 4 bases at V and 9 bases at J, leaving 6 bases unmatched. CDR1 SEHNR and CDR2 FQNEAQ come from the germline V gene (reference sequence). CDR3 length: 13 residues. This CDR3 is CASSSRDRVKAFF. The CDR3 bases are TGTGCCAGCAGCTCCCGGGACAGGGTTAAAGCTTTCTTT.

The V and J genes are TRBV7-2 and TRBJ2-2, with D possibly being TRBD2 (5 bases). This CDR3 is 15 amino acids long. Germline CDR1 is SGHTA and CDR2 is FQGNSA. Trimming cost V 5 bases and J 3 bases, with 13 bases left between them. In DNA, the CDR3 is TGTGCCAGCAGCCAGGACTCTTTACACACCGGGGAGCTGTTTTTT. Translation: CASSQDSLHTGELFF.

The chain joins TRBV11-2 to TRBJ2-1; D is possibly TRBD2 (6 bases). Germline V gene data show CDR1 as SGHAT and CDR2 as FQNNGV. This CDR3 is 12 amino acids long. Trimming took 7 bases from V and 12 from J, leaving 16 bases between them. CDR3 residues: CASNPGAGGQFF. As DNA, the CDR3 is TGTGCCAGCAACCCGGGCGCCGGGGGGCAGTTCTTC.

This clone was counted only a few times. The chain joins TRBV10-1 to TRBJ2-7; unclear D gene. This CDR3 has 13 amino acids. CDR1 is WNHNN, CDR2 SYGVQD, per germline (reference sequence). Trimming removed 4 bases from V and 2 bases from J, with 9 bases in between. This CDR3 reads CASSGGPTYEQYF. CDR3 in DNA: TGCGCCAGCAGTGGCGGACCGACCTACGAGCAGTACTTC.